This T cell receptor (beta chain) was identified during a study of cytomegalovirus exposure and HLA in healthy donors. PCR was performed using 60 Vbeta and 13 Jbeta primers. Assay: immunoSEQ multiplex PCR; the TCRdb copy retains only in-frame clones and omits some. The table counts 200,000 or so clones; around 0.7% lies in the top ten. The CDR3 consists of 13 residues. After removal of 8 bases from V and 4 bases from J, the junction contained 2 bases not matched to a gene. CDR1 and CDR2 from the germline V gene are ENHRY and SYGVKD. The V gene is TRBV10-3, the J gene TRBJ1-2; TRBD1 agrees at 12 bases. The TCR comes from a boy aged 5-17 years in good health and CMV-seronegative. What was sequenced was PBMCs. The CDR3 loop reads CAIGTGGLYGYTF. For the CDR3, the DNA is TGTGCCATCGGGACAGGGGGCCTCTATGGCTACACCTTC.